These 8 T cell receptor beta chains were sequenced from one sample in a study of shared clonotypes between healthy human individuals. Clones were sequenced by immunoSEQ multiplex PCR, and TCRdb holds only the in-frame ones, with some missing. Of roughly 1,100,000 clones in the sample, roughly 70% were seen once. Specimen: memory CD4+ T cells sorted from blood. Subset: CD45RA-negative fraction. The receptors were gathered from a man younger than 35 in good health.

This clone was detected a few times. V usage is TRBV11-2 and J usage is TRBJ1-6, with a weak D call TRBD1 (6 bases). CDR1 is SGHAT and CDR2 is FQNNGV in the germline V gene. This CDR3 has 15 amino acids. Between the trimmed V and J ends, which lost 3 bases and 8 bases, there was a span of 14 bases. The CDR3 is CASSFRDTGYSPLHF. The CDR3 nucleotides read TGTGCCAGCAGCTTCCGGGACACCGGTTATTCACCCCTCCACTTT.

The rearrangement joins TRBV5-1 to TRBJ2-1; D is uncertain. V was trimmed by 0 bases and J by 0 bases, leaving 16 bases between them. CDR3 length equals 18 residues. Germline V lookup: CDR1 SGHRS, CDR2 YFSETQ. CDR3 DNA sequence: TGCGCCAGCAGCTTGGCTGGTGCTAGTGGAAGCTCCTACAATGAGCAGTTCTTC. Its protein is CASSLAGASGSSYNEQFF.

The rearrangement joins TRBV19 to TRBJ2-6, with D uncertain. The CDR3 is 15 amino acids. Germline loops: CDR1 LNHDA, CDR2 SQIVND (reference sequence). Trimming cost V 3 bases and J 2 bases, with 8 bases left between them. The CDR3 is CASSMSATGANVLTF. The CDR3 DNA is TGTGCCAGTAGTATGTCGGCAACTGGGGCCAACGTCCTGACTTTC.

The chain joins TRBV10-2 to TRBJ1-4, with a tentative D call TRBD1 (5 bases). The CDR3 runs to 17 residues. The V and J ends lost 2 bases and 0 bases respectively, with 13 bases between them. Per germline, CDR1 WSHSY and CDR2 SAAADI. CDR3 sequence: CASSEPPSTATNEKLFF. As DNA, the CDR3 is TGCGCCAGCAGTGAGCCGCCCTCGACAGCAACTAATGAAAAACTGTTTTTT.

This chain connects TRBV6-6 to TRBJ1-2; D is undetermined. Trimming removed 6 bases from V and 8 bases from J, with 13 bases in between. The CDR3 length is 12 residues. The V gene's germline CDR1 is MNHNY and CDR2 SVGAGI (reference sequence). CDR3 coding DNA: TGTGCCAGCAGCCCCAACAGAATGGGCTACACCTTC. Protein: CASSPNRMGYTF.

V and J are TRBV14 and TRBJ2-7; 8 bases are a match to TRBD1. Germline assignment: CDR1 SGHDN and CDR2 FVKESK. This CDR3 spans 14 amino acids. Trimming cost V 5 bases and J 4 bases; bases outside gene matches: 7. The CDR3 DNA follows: TGTGCCAGCAGCGTGGCAGGGGGCGTTTACGAGCAGTACTTC. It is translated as CASSVAGGVYEQYF.

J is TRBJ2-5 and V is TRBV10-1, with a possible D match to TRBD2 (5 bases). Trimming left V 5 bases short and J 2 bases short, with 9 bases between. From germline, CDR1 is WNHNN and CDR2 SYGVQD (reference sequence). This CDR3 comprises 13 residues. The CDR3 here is CASSRRGQETQYF. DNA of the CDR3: TGCGCCAGCAGTCGGAGAGGGCAAGAGACCCAGTACTTC.

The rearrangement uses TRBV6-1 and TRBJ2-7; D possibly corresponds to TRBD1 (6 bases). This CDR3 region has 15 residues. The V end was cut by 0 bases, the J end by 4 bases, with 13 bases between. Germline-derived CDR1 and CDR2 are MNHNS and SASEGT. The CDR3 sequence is CASSEAPGTKYEQYF. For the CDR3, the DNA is TGTGCCAGCAGTGAAGCGCCCGGGACAAAGTACGAGCAGTACTTC.